Below are 21 T cell receptor beta chains sequenced from a single sample in a study of control samples from healthy donors and cancer patients. The method was immunoSEQ multiplex PCR; TCRdb's version includes in-frame clones alone and lacks a portion of them. The data contain 120,000 or so clones, 80% to 90% of them singletons. Sequenced material: blood. The source is a man aged 30-40 years in good health.

The V and J genes are TRBV6-1 and TRBJ2-7, with D possibly being TRBD1 (5 bases). Trimming stripped 2 bases from V and 7 bases from J, with 12 bases between. This CDR3 region has 13 residues. Per germline, CDR1 MNHNS and CDR2 SASEGT. CDR3 in amino acids: CASSEWGRAEQYV. In DNA form, the CDR3 reads TGTGCCAGCAGTGAATGGGGCAGGGCTGAGCAGTACGTC.

This sequence joins TRBV20-1 and TRBJ2-3; D possibly corresponds to TRBD1 (6 bases). Deletions cut 3 bases from V and 2 bases from J, with 9 bases between. CDR1 and CDR2 from the germline V gene are DFQATT and SNEGSKA (reference sequence). The CDR3 sequence is 13 residues long. The CDR3 here is CSASDRTTDTQYF. The DNA for the CDR3 is TGCAGTGCTAGTGACAGGACCACAGATACGCAGTATTTT.

This rearrangement joins TRBV4-1 to TRBJ1-6, with TRBD1 as a possible D gene (6 bases). Germline V gene sequence: CDR1 MGHRA, CDR2 YSYEKL. The V end was cut by 6 bases, the J end by 9 bases, with 21 bases between. This CDR3 spans 16 amino acids. The CDR3 region is CASSNPDRLWSSPLHF. The CDR3 DNA sequence: TGCGCCAGCAGTAACCCTGACAGGCTATGGAGTTCACCCCTCCACTTT.

The chain joins TRBV27 to TRBJ2-3; D not resolved. V was cut by 3 bases and J by 6 bases, with 4 bases left in between. Germline CDR1 MNHEY, CDR2 SMNVEV (reference sequence). This CDR3 region has 11 residues. In DNA form, the CDR3 reads TGTGCCAGCAGTTTTGGGGATACGCAGTATTTT. It specifies CASSFGDTQYF.

The chain is built from TRBV18 and TRBJ2-7; 7 nucleotides line up with TRBD1. Germline V gives CDR1 KGHSH, CDR2 LQKENI. The trim removed 3 bases at V and 3 bases at J, leaving 11 bases unmatched. CDR3 length: 16 residues. The DNA for the CDR3 is TGTGCCAGCTCACCTCGACAGGGACGTACACTCTACGAGCAGTACTTC. The encoded protein is CASSPRQGRTLYEQYF. The full variable domain, in which reference TRBV18 and TRBJ2-7 provide the parts outside the CDR3, is NAGVMQNPRHLVRRRGQEARLRCSPMKGHSHVYWYRQLPEEGLKFMVYLQKENIIDESGMPKERFSAEFPKEGPSILRIQQVVRGDSAAYFCASSPRQGRTLYEQYFGPGTRLTVT.

This chain connects TRBV30 to TRBJ1-1, with TRBD1 as a possible D gene (6 bases). The CDR3 length is 14 residues. The V and J ends lost 4 bases and 1 base respectively, with 13 bases between them. Germline loops: CDR1 GTSNPN, CDR2 SVGIG (reference sequence). In DNA, the CDR3 is TGTGCCTGGACGTCCGGACAGTCGAACACTGAAGCTTTCTTT. Translated: CAWTSGQSNTEAFF. The full variable domain, in which reference TRBV30 and TRBJ1-1 provide the parts outside the CDR3, is SQTIHQWPATLVQPVGSPLSLECTVEGTSNPNLYWYRQAAGRGLQLLFYSVGIGQISSEVPQNLSASRPQDRQFILSSKKLLLSDSGFYLCAWTSGQSNTEAFFGQGTRLTVV.

This sequence joins TRBV5-6 and TRBJ1-3, with 8 bases aligning to TRBD1. Unmatched junction bases numbered 9, after V lost 1 base and J lost 0 bases. The V gene's germline CDR1 is SGHDT and CDR2 YYEEEE. The CDR3 is made up of 18 amino acids. In nucleotides, the CDR3 is TGTGCCAGCAGCTTGTTCGGACAGGGTCTTCTCTCTGGAAACACCATATATTTT. Protein sequence: CASSLFGQGLLSGNTIYF.

The chain carries TRBV5-4 and TRBJ2-5, with D tentatively TRBD2 (6 bases). The V end lost 0 bases, the J end lost 2 bases, and 11 bases lay between the germline ends. CDR1 is SGHNT, CDR2 YYREEE, per germline (reference sequence). This CDR3 region has 15 residues. CDR3 in DNA: TGTGCCAGCAGCTTGGTGGCGGGGTATCAAGAGACCCAGTACTTC. This translates into CASSLVAGYQETQYF.

The chain recombines TRBV2 with TRBJ1-5; maybe TRBD1 (5 bases). The CDR3 is 13 amino acids. V gave up 3 bases and J gave up 7 bases, with 10 bases separating them. Germline V lookup: CDR1 SNHLY, CDR2 FYNNEI. The CDR3 bases are TGTGCCAGCAGTGAGGTCAGGGAGCAGCCCCAGCATTTT. It encodes CASSEVREQPQHF.

V and J are TRBV14 and TRBJ1-2; D remains ambiguous. V lost 2 bases and J 4 bases, leaving 5 bases between the germline ends. The CDR3 is made up of 12 amino acids. Germline CDR1 is SGHDN and CDR2 is FVKESK. The CDR3 is CASSQSAYGYTF. The CDR3 region has the DNA TGTGCCAGCAGCCAAAGCGCCTATGGCTACACCTTC.

This rearrangement joins TRBV5-8 to TRBJ1-4, with a possible D match to TRBD1 (5 bases). The ends were cut back, 6 bases at V and 2 bases at J, with 20 bases in the middle. This CDR3 contains 17 residues. The germline V gene has CDR1 SGHTS and CDR2 YDEGEE. The CDR3 protein is CASTIMGGADTNEKLFF. Written as DNA, the CDR3 is TGTGCCAGCACCATAATGGGTGGGGCAGACACTAATGAAAAACTGTTTTTT.

The chain has TRBV3-1 (or the pseudogene TRBV3-2) and TRBJ2-7, with TRBD2 matching over 7 bases. V trimming: 4 bases; J trimming: 7 bases; junction bases outside the gene matches: 4. CDR1 and CDR2 from the germline V gene are LGHDT and YNNKEL (reference sequence). This CDR3 region has 12 residues. The CDR3 DNA sequence: TGTGCCAGCAGCCGGGACTATCGAGAGCAGTACTTC. This encodes CASSRDYREQYF.

This clone was detected only once. The V and J genes are TRBV6-5 and TRBJ1-5; possible D gene TRBD1, 5 bases. Germline lookup yields CDR1 MNHEY and CDR2 SVGAGI. Trimming took off 6 bases at V and 3 bases at J, with 15 bases between the two ends. This CDR3 spans 15 amino acids. CDR3 region: CASSPHGGNNQPQHF. DNA of the CDR3: TGTGCCAGCAGCCCACATGGGGGTAACAATCAGCCCCAGCATTTT.

The genes are TRBV7-9 and TRBJ2-2, with 7 positions matching TRBD1. The CDR3 contains 19 residues. The ends lost 1 base at V and 1 base at J; junction bases unmatched: 12. Germline loops: CDR1 SEHNR, CDR2 FQNEAQ (reference sequence). CDR3 sequence: CASSLGQGTRLKNTGELFF. In nucleotides, the CDR3 is TGTGCCAGCAGCTTAGGACAGGGAACTAGACTGAAGAACACCGGGGAGCTGTTTTTT.

The genes are TRBV2 and TRBJ1-1, with D maybe TRBD1 (6 bases). Per germline, CDR1 SNHLY and CDR2 FYNNEI. This CDR3 has 14 amino acids. V dropped 3 bases and J dropped 5 bases, with 13 bases sitting between them. CDR3 protein: CASSDEWGRTEAFF. The CDR3 DNA follows: TGTGCCAGCAGTGACGAGTGGGGGCGAACTGAAGCTTTCTTT.

The chain's CDR3 is CASSPGQGAGELFF. For the CDR3, the DNA is TGCGCCAGCAGTCCGGGACAGGGGGCCGGGGAGCTGTTTTTT. V is TRBV5-1 and J is TRBJ2-2; 11 bases are a match to TRBD1. The germline V gene encodes CDR1 SGHRS and CDR2 YFSETQ. The CDR3 consists of 14 residues. V lost 5 bases to trimming and J lost 6 bases; unmatched junction nucleotides: 3.

The rearrangement uses TRBV11-2 and TRBJ1-1; D remains ambiguous. Germline V gives CDR1 SGHAT, CDR2 FQNNGV. Trimming cost V 5 bases and J 3 bases, with 10 bases left between them. The CDR3 runs 13 residues. The CDR3 DNA reads TGTGCCAGCAGCCGAAATAGGGACACTGAAGCTTTCTTT. Protein: CASSRNRDTEAFF.

This chain joins TRBV3-1 (or the pseudogene TRBV3-2) and TRBJ2-5; D is ambiguous. The V end was cut by 4 bases, the J end by 8 bases, with 14 bases between. The CDR3 is made up of 13 amino acids. Germline-derived CDR1 and CDR2 are LGHDT and YNNKEL (reference sequence). CDR3 nucleotides: TGTGCCAGCAGCCGAGAAGGCGTTTCAACCCAGTACTTC. The encoded protein is CASSREGVSTQYF.

The V gene is TRBV4-1, the J gene TRBJ1-1, with 7 bases lining up with TRBD1. The CDR3 loop spans 18 amino acids. The V gene end was trimmed by 0 bases and the J gene end by 4 bases; junction bases not matched to a gene: 14. CDR1 MGHRA and CDR2 YSYEKL come from the germline V gene. The CDR3: CASSQDSHNRGGGTEAFF. The CDR3 DNA follows: TGCGCCAGCAGCCAAGATTCCCACAACAGGGGAGGTGGCACTGAAGCTTTCTTT.

This clone appeared once. The chain joins TRBV24-1 to TRBJ2-3; 8 bases line up with TRBD1. The germline gives CDR1 KGHDR, CDR2 SFDVKD. The V gene end was trimmed by 4 bases and the J gene end by 5 bases; junction bases not matched to a gene: 10. This CDR3 spans 16 amino acids. This chain's CDR3 is CATSDPGGAGGDTQYF. The CDR3 DNA is TGTGCCACCAGTGACCCAGGGGGCGCCGGTGGAGATACGCAGTATTTT.

There are a few counts of this clone. The V gene is TRBV14, the J gene TRBJ2-7; D tentatively reads TRBD1 or TRBD2 (5 bases each). Trimming took 3 bases from V and 5 from J, leaving 20 bases between them. In germline, CDR1 is SGHDN, CDR2 FVKESK. The CDR3 loop spans 16 amino acids. CDR3 nucleotides: TGTGCCAGCAGCCATTTCAGAAGCGGACGGGGCGACGAGCAGTACTTC. It codes for CASSHFRSGRGDEQYF.